The 9 T cell receptor beta chains below come from one sample, sequenced in a study of cytomegalovirus exposure and HLA in healthy donors. PCR involved 60 Vbeta and 13 Jbeta primers. The method was immunoSEQ multiplex PCR; TCRdb's version includes in-frame clones alone and lacks a portion of them. There are some 140,000 clones in the sample; 70% to 85% occur only once, and around 2.3% lies in the top ten. The sequencing input was PBMCs. The origin of the receptors is a man between 25 and 39 years old in good health and CMV-seronegative.

This clone has just a few counts. The V gene is TRBV6-4, the J gene TRBJ1-3, with 9 bases lining up with TRBD1. V gave up 6 bases and J gave up 0 bases; unmatched junction bases: 12. The CDR3 has 18 residues. Per germline, CDR1 MRHNA and CDR2 SNTAGT. CDR3 amino acids: CASRQEGTGIRSGNTIYF. CDR3 in DNA: TGTGCCAGCAGACAGGAGGGGACAGGGATCCGCTCTGGAAACACCATATATTTT.

This clone is a singleton in its sample. This chain joins TRBV30 and TRBJ1-4; tentatively, D is TRBD1 (5 bases). The CDR3 runs 16 residues. CDR1 and CDR2 (germline): GTSNPN, SVGIG (reference sequence). Deletions cut 0 bases from V and 0 bases from J, with 11 bases between. The CDR3 loop reads CAWSVSGGATNEKLFF. The CDR3 nucleotides are TGTGCCTGGAGTGTATCCGGGGGGGCAACTAATGAAAAACTGTTTTTT. Full variable domain (outside the CDR3, taken from reference TRBV30 and TRBJ1-4): SQTIHQWPATLVQPVGSPLSLECTVEGTSNPNLYWYRQAAGRGLQLLFYSVGIGQISSEVPQNLSASRPQDRQFILSSKKLLLSDSGFYLCAWSVSGGATNEKLFFGSGTQLSVL.

V gene TRBV5-4 combines with J gene TRBJ2-5, with TRBD2 as a possible D gene (6 bases). The CDR3 runs to 15 residues. Trimming stripped 0 bases from V and 4 bases from J, with 13 bases between. In germline, CDR1 is SGHNT, CDR2 YYREEE (reference sequence). The CDR3 nucleotides read TGTGCCAGCAGCTTGGTAGGGCAGGAGGGAGAGACCCAGTACTTC. Amino acids: CASSLVGQEGETQYF.

In its sample, this clone was seen once. The chain couples TRBV7-8 to TRBJ1-5; D remains ambiguous. There are 14 residues in the CDR3. Germline lookup yields CDR1 SGHVS and CDR2 FQNEAQ. The V and J ends lost 2 bases and 6 bases respectively, with 11 bases between them. The CDR3, as DNA: TGTGCCAGCAGCTTACGGGAAGGGCCTCAGCCCCAGCATTTT. Protein sequence: CASSLREGPQPQHF.

This rearrangement joins TRBV7-2 to TRBJ2-3, with a weak D call TRBD1 (7 bases). This CDR3 is 14 amino acids long. The germline gives CDR1 SGHTA, CDR2 FQGNSA. V shed 5 bases and J shed 3 bases, with 12 bases lying between them. CDR3 sequence reads: CASSPGGSTDTQYF. The CDR3 nucleotides are TGTGCCAGCAGCCCAGGGGGGTCGACAGATACGCAGTATTTT. The variable domain in full, completed from reference TRBV7-2 and TRBJ2-3, reads GAGVSQSPSNKVTEKGKDVELRCDPISGHTALYWYRQSLGQGLEFLIYFQGNSAPDKSGLPSDRFSAERTGGSVSTLTIQRTQQEDSAVYLCASSPGGSTDTQYFGPGTRLTVL.

The rearrangement joins TRBV28 to TRBJ1-2; 7 nucleotides align to TRBD1. Germline V gene sequence: CDR1 MDHEN, CDR2 SYDVKM. Trimming cost V 2 bases and J 3 bases; bases outside gene matches: 12. This CDR3 is built from 17 residues. In DNA form, the CDR3 reads TGTGCCAGCAGTTTACCCAGGAGGGGGCGACCAGACTATGGCTACACCTTC. Amino acids: CASSLPRRGRPDYGYTF.

This clone was found a few times. The V call is TRBV29-1, the J call TRBJ2-7; 9 nucleotides line up with TRBD1. The germline V gene has CDR1 SQVTM and CDR2 ANQGSEA. This CDR3 is 13 amino acids long. V shed 5 bases and J 6 bases; nucleotides not matched to a gene: 8. The CDR3 here is CSVQRDRACEQYF. CDR3 DNA sequence: TGCAGCGTTCAAAGGGACAGGGCCTGCGAGCAGTACTTC.

The chain recombines TRBV28 with TRBJ1-1; no firm D call. V shed 2 bases and J shed 1 base, with 8 bases lying between them. The CDR3 covers 14 residues. The V gene's germline CDR1 is MDHEN and CDR2 SYDVKM. CDR3 region: CASSLIASNTEAFF. For the CDR3, the DNA is TGTGCCAGCAGTTTAATAGCTTCGAACACTGAAGCTTTCTTT. Full variable domain (missing parts from reference TRBV28 and TRBJ1-1): DVKVTQSSRYLVKRTGEKVFLECVQDMDHENMFWYRQDPGLGLRLIYFSYDVKMKEKGDIPEGYSVSREKKERFSLILESASTNQTSMYLCASSLIASNTEAFFGQGTRLTVV.

Points on this clone: One end of the junction fails to match germline, which may point to a read error. This chain uses TRBV29-1 with TRBJ1-2; possible D gene TRBD1, 6 bases. CDR3 size: 12 residues. Looked up from germline, CDR1 is SQVTM and CDR2 is ANQGSEA. The CDR3 sequence is CSVATGLYGYPF. CDR3 in DNA: TGCAGCGTTGCCACAGGGTTGTATGGCTACCCCTTC.